Here is one T cell receptor beta chain with its context. This clonotype has ten or more counts. Its antigen is not yet known. Per-base quality was not reported, and no clone a single base away is much larger than it. Ophthalmopathy patients had moderately to severely active disease, with a Clinical Activity Score of 3 or more, a NOSPECS grade of 4 or more, and a disease duration of less than 3 months. Patients with uncontrolled infections, other autoimmune diseases, pregnancy or lactation were excluded. Diagnoses relied on clinical symptoms, serum thyroxine and TRAb, thyroid ultrasound and orbital computed tomography. Ficoll-Paque density gradient centrifugation was used to isolate PBMCs from around 10 ml of fresh peripheral blood. Total RNA was extracted with Trizol reagent, and quality was checked on an Agilent 2100 Bioanalyzer. The data derive from a study of T cells in Graves' hyperthyroidism and ophthalmopathy (dated 2019 in TCRdb). Notes on the research overall: Peripheral blood samples were taken at the time of initial diagnosis, prior to any treatment. To identify TCR V-J signatures that set the groups apart, the researchers used a discovery cohort of 95 to 100 patients, made up of 40 to 45 with Graves' ophthalmopathy and 55 to 65 with stable Graves' hyperthyroidism. Whether ophthalmopathy could be predicted prospectively was tested in an independent validation cohort made up of 18 hyperthyroidism patients plus 17 patients who later progressed to ophthalmopathy. The 100 or so discovery patients were divided at random into training and test sets in a 7:3 ratio. In addition, the study compared T-cell repertoires in thyroid tissue and in blood from six Graves' hyperthyroidism patients. After sampling, hyperthyroidism patients received methimazole starting at 30 mg daily, and ophthalmopathy patients received high-dose intravenous methylprednisolone. The paper reports TCR Vbeta CDR3 sequencing of 130 to 150 peripheral blood samples: some 41 ophthalmopathy, fewer than 80 hyperthyroidism and approximately 17 progressor patients.

V is shortened by 0 bases, J by 1 base, and the region joining them spans 10 bases. The cysteine opens and the phenylalanine closes a CDR3 of 15 amino acids. Only CDR3 DNA remains: 45 bases, in frame from the first base. The germline V gene specifies SGHRS as CDR1 and YFSETQ as CDR2. Findings and caveats that apply to the study as a whole: Most expanded thyroid clonotypes (frequency above 0.001) were also detected in blood, suggesting blood repertoires may reflect thyroid immune responses. In validation, the model predicted progression to ophthalmopathy with over 60% sensitivity and 72% to 75% specificity, a median of 6.5 months before onset. Ophthalmopathy was separated from stable hyperthyroidism by a 13 V-J signature model, with around 88% sensitivity and about 81% specificity obtained in cross-validation and 80%/75% obtained in testing. No statistical method was used to fix the sample size in advance, and group allocation was not hidden from the investigators.

TCR beta CDR3 regions were amplified from RNA transcripts. For the first round of RT-PCR on the TCR CDR3, the HTBI primer set was used together with the Qiagen OneStep RT-PCR kit. A second multiplex PCR round built the libraries, followed by size selection and purification. Libraries were sequenced paired-end with 100 bp reads on an Illumina HiSeq2000. On the study's bioinformatics: Raw data were processed with SOAPnuke, discarding reads with adapters, uncalled bases, mean Phred below 15, or no exact constant-primer or identifier match. High-quality paired reads were merged using COPE v1.2.5, and each unique nucleotide sequence was defined as a clonotype. Clonotypes were aligned to IMGT TRBV, TRBD and TRBJ reference segments using MiTCR v1.1. The analysis included only V-J combinations with a frequency above 0.0001, which together covered approximately 99% of the repertoires. A TCS score was defined as the ratio between F50 (clonal expansion) and ExV (chaos), using BLOSUM62-based TCRdist between CDR3 peptides within each V-J. Welch's t-statistics and random forest reduced 500 to 550 V-J features to some 14, which were used in a naive Bayes classifier (R e1071). The public reads were reanalyzed by TCRdb: fastp trimming at Q25, MiXCR alignment, in-frame beta chains only. Here each entry gathers all rows of one CDR3 protein and keeps the most common genes and DNA. The V and J calls come from TCRdb's annotation, not from the publication. Across this sample there are roughly 600,000 distinct CDR3 sequences, with around 13% seen only once. Around 12% of the sample is held by the ten biggest clonotypes.

The clonotype comes from a woman between 45 and 60 years old with Graves' ophthalmopathy. Here the chain combines TRBV5-1 and TRBJ1-1, with no D gene named confidently. The sample comprised blood. The nucleotides are TGCGCCAGCAGCTTGGGGTTCGGAGGGAACACTGAAGCTTTCTTT. It codes for CASSLGFGGNTEAFF.